The 27 T cell receptor beta chains listed next were all sequenced from one sample in a study of fetal regulatory T cell absence and autoimmunity. TCRdb's table, derived via immunoSEQ multiplex PCR, lists solely in-frame clones and lacks some. The profile shows some 50,000 clones, roughly 80% of them singletons. The sample consisted of cord blood. The receptors originated from a newborn boy with IPEX syndrome.

This clone was observed a few times. The chain employs TRBV19 and TRBJ1-5; D not certain. Germline assignment: CDR1 LNHDA and CDR2 SQIVND (reference sequence). Trimming cost V 7 bases and J 0 bases, with 7 bases left between them. The CDR3 contains 13 residues. CDR3 sequence reads: CASTSYSNQPQHF. In nucleotides, the CDR3 is TGTGCCAGTACCTCTTATAGCAATCAGCCCCAGCATTTT.

This clone was counted between two and nine times. The V call is TRBV2, the J call TRBJ2-4; D unresolved. V was cut by 3 bases and J by 0 bases, with 6 bases left in between. The CDR3 is 14 amino acids. Germline-derived CDR1 and CDR2 are SNHLY and FYNNEI. The CDR3 DNA sequence: TGTGCCAGCAGTGACGCACTAGCCAAAAACATTCAGTACTTC. Residues: CASSDALAKNIQYF.

V is TRBV4-3 and J is TRBJ1-2; D perhaps matches TRBD1 (6 bases). Deletions cut 0 bases from V and 2 bases from J, with 16 bases between. CDR1 and CDR2 (germline): LGHNA, YSLEER. The CDR3 consists of 17 residues. CDR3 nucleotides: TGCGCCAGCAGCCAAGATCCTGTTGGGGGCAGGAACTATGGCTACACCTTC. As protein: CASSQDPVGGRNYGYTF.

The V and J genes are TRBV5-1 and TRBJ1-4; D gene unclear. V lost 3 bases to trimming and J lost 3 bases, with 12 bases between them. Germline lookup yields CDR1 SGHRS and CDR2 YFSETQ. The CDR3 totals 15 residues. Written as DNA, the CDR3 is TGCGCCAGCAGCTCGGACGCGGTGTCTAATGAAAAACTGTTTTTT. Residues: CASSSDAVSNEKLFF.

The chain couples TRBV25-1 to TRBJ1-5; tentative D call: TRBD1 (5 bases). The CDR3 covers 13 residues. V lost 7 bases and J 6 bases, leaving 13 bases between the germline ends. The V gene's germline CDR1 is MGHDK and CDR2 SYGVNS. CDR3 bases: TGTGCCAGCACGGGGGGGGTCGGTCAGCCCCAGCATTTT. This encodes CASTGGVGQPQHF.

The genes are TRBV6-6 and TRBJ1-1; 7 nucleotides agree with TRBD1. The length of the CDR3 is 13 residues. CDR1 and CDR2 from the germline V gene are MNHNY and SVGAGI (reference sequence). With 8 bases clipped from V and 0 bases from J, the junction kept 3 bases outside the gene matches. As DNA, the CDR3 is TGTGCCAGCTCCGACAGGGTGAACACTGAAGCTTTCTTT. It specifies CASSDRVNTEAFF.

The rearrangement joins TRBV27 to TRBJ2-7; TRBD2 agrees at 7 bases. The CDR3 spans 15 residues. Germline values: CDR1 MNHEY, CDR2 SMNVEV (reference sequence). The junction had 8 bases not matched to a gene; V was cut back by 5 bases and J by 1 base. CDR3 residues: CASSPSSGGSYEQYF. The CDR3 nucleotides read TGTGCCAGCAGTCCGTCTAGCGGTGGATCCTACGAGCAGTACTTC.

This chain joins TRBV15 and TRBJ1-5; D call uncertain. The CDR3 has 15 residues. The germline V and J ends were trimmed by 0 bases and 7 bases, with 13 bases remaining between them. CDR1 is LNHNV, CDR2 YYDKDF, per germline (reference sequence). This CDR3 is CATSREGRAWQPQHF. Here the CDR3 DNA reads TGTGCCACCAGCAGAGAAGGGAGGGCCTGGCAGCCCCAGCATTTT.

This sequence joins TRBV29-1 and TRBJ1-1; D call uncertain. The germline CDR1 and CDR2 sequences are SQVTM and ANQGSEA. Trimming removed 5 bases at V and 0 bases at J, with 4 bases between. This CDR3 is 11 amino acids long. The chain's CDR3 is CSVRMNTEAFF. The CDR3 DNA is TGCAGCGTTCGGATGAACACTGAAGCTTTCTTT. The whole variable domain, filled in from reference TRBV29-1 and TRBJ1-1, reads SAVISQKPSRDICQRGTSLTIQCQVDSQVTMMFWYRQQPGQSLTLIATANQGSEATYESGFVIDKFPISRPNLTFSTLTVSNMSPEDSSIYLCSVRMNTEAFFGQGTRLTVV.

This clone was observed a few times. The chain joins TRBV4-2 to TRBJ1-5, with D unclear. CDR3 length: 16 residues. V lost 0 bases, J lost 0 bases, and 9 bases lay in between. CDR1 LGHNA and CDR2 YNFKEQ come from the germline V gene. The CDR3 region is CASSQDGHFSNQPQHF. DNA of the CDR3: TGTGCCAGCAGCCAAGATGGTCACTTTAGCAATCAGCCCCAGCATTTT.

The chain carries TRBV20-1 and TRBJ1-1, with D uncertain. The ends were cut back, 2 bases at V and 5 bases at J, with 3 bases in the middle. The CDR3 consists of 10 residues. Germline V gene data show CDR1 as DFQATT and CDR2 as SNEGSKA (reference sequence). The CDR3 DNA follows: TGCAGTGCTAGAAGGACTGAAGCTTTCTTT. It codes for CSARRTEAFF.

The CDR3 is CASSLRSGELFF. In DNA, the CDR3 is TGTGCCAGCAGCTTAAGGTCCGGGGAGCTGTTTTTT. The rearrangement links TRBV7-2 to TRBJ2-2, with D unclear. Germline V gene sequence: CDR1 SGHTA, CDR2 FQGNSA. CDR3 size: 12 residues. V was clipped by 2 bases and J by 6 bases, with 4 bases between them.

CDR3 in amino acids: CSVDGGPYEQYF. As DNA, the CDR3 is TGCAGCGTTGATGGAGGACCATACGAGCAGTACTTC. The V and J genes are TRBV29-1 and TRBJ2-7, with TRBD2 as a possible D gene (5 bases). The V gene's germline CDR1 is SQVTM and CDR2 ANQGSEA. V lost 3 bases to trimming and J lost 4 bases, with 10 bases between them. The CDR3 has 12 residues.

The chain links TRBV2 to TRBJ1-5; TRBD1 matches at 9 bases. V shed 1 base and J 4 bases; nucleotides not matched to a gene: 5. The CDR3 consists of 16 residues. Germline V gene data show CDR1 as SNHLY and CDR2 as FYNNEI. CDR3 amino acids: CASSEEGTGLNQPQHF. In DNA form, the CDR3 reads TGTGCCAGCAGTGAAGAGGGGACAGGGTTAAATCAGCCCCAGCATTTT.

This rearrangement joins TRBV30 to TRBJ2-3; 14 nucleotides align to TRBD2. Trimming removed 0 bases from V and 1 base from J; junction bases left unmatched: 9. Germline values: CDR1 GTSNPN, CDR2 SVGIG (reference sequence). This CDR3 spans 19 amino acids. The CDR3: CAWSVGLAGGRRGTDTQYF. The CDR3 nucleotides read TGTGCCTGGAGTGTAGGACTAGCGGGGGGCAGGAGAGGCACAGATACGCAGTATTTT.

This chain uses TRBV6-1 with TRBJ1-3; D unresolved. Trimming pared 5 bases from V and 4 bases from J, leaving 3 bases between. CDR3 length equals 11 residues. The V gene's germline CDR1 is MNHNS and CDR2 SASEGT. The CDR3 loop reads CASSYGNTIYF. CDR3 DNA sequence: TGTGCCAGCAGTTACGGAAACACCATATATTTT.

This chain uses TRBV29-1 with TRBJ1-2; D unresolved. The CDR3 spans 11 residues. Trimming shortened V by 3 bases and J by 8 bases, and 10 bases separated the two germline ends. Germline V gene sequence: CDR1 SQVTM, CDR2 ANQGSEA. The CDR3 reads CSVDLVRGYTF. CDR3 nucleotides: TGCAGCGTTGATTTAGTGAGAGGCTACACCTTC.

This sequence joins TRBV10-1 and TRBJ2-3; 11 bases agree with TRBD1. J lost 5 bases, V lost 2 bases, and 3 bases had no gene match. The CDR3 consists of 15 residues. Germline V gene data show CDR1 as WNHNN and CDR2 as SYGVQD (reference sequence). This CDR3 reads CASSERTGGVDTQYF. CDR3 DNA: TGCGCCAGCAGTGAGAGGACAGGGGGCGTAGATACGCAGTATTTT.

Remarks on this clone: Because the CDR3 is missing its conserved closing phenylalanine or tryptophan, this is likely a read error. The limits of the CDR3 on the DNA are not certain, so only TCRdb's listed CDR3 is given. The CDR3 protein is CASSRPRPVL. This chain uses TRBV19 with TRBJ1-2. The CDR3 totals 10 residues, both ends included. Germline lookup yields CDR1 LNHDA and CDR2 SQIVND (reference sequence).

The chain joins TRBV19 to TRBJ1-2, with TRBD1 matching over 8 bases. Trimming cost V 7 bases and J 0 bases; bases outside gene matches: 4. The CDR3 length is 14 residues. The germline gives CDR1 LNHDA, CDR2 SQIVND (reference sequence). The CDR3 region has the DNA TGTGCCAGTACCTACAGGGGGACTAACTATGGCTACACCTTC. Residues: CASTYRGTNYGYTF.

The chain uses TRBV7-9 and TRBJ2-1; D may correspond to TRBD1 or TRBD2 (6 bases each). V was trimmed by 3 bases and J by 6 bases, leaving 15 bases between them. The germline V gene encodes CDR1 SEHNR and CDR2 FQNEAQ (reference sequence). This CDR3 spans 15 amino acids. CDR3 DNA sequence: TGTGCCAGCAGCTTCTATCCGACGGGGGCCAATGAGCAGTTCTTC. This encodes CASSFYPTGANEQFF.

This chain connects TRBV5-6 to TRBJ1-1, with 9 positions matching TRBD1. V trimming: 4 bases; J trimming: 10 bases; junction bases outside the gene matches: 11. This CDR3 has 14 residues. Germline CDR1 SGHDT, CDR2 YYEEEE. The CDR3 nucleotides are TGTGCCAGCAGCCCAACCGGGACAGGGAATGGAGCTTTCTTT. This encodes CASSPTGTGNGAFF.

This rearrangement joins TRBV6-5 to TRBJ1-2; the D gene is possibly TRBD1 (5 bases). V lost 0 bases, J lost 4 bases, and 15 bases lay in between. Per the germline V gene, CDR1 is MNHEY and CDR2 is SVGAGI. The length of the CDR3 is 16 residues. The CDR3 spells CASSYSRAGTLYGYTF. The DNA for the CDR3 is TGTGCCAGCAGTTACTCGAGGGCGGGGACGCTCTATGGCTACACCTTC.

J is TRBJ2-1 and V is TRBV6-4; the match to TRBD2 covers 9 bases. Germline loops: CDR1 MRHNA, CDR2 SNTAGT. V gave up 6 bases and J gave up 7 bases; unmatched junction bases: 10. This CDR3 has 15 amino acids. The CDR3 is CASSAMAGGPNEQFF. CDR3 DNA: TGTGCCAGCAGCGCTATGGCGGGGGGGCCAAATGAGCAGTTCTTC.

The chain employs TRBV5-8 and TRBJ2-7, with TRBD2 as a possible D gene (5 bases). The germline gives CDR1 SGHTS, CDR2 YDEGEE. The V end lost 1 base, the J end lost 0 bases, and 11 bases lay between the germline ends. CDR3 length: 15 amino acids. CDR3 sequence (DNA): TGTGCCAGCAGCTTGAGAGGGCTTAGCTCCTACGAGCAGTACTTC. Its translation is CASSLRGLSSYEQYF.

The chain joins TRBV29-1 to TRBJ1-1; D is perhaps TRBD1 (6 bases). Trimming cost V 6 bases and J 3 bases, with 14 bases left between them. Germline V gives CDR1 SQVTM, CDR2 ANQGSEA. The CDR3 spans 13 residues. The CDR3 DNA follows: TGCAGCGTCTTCAGGGCAGGGGACACTGAAGCTTTCTTT. Translated: CSVFRAGDTEAFF.

The rearrangement links TRBV7-9 to TRBJ2-1; 8 positions agree with TRBD1. The CDR3 loop spans 13 amino acids. The germline gives CDR1 SEHNR, CDR2 FQNEAQ (reference sequence). Losses at the gene ends were 5 bases for V and 8 bases for J; bases not matched to a gene: 5. Here the CDR3 DNA reads TGTGCCAGCAGCAAGGACAGGGAGGATGAGCAGTTCTTC. Translated: CASSKDREDEQFF. Drawing the rest from reference TRBV7-9 and TRBJ2-1, the complete variable domain is DTGVSQNPRHKITKRGQNVTFRCDPISEHNRLYWYRQTLGQGPEFLTYFQNEAQLEKSRLLSDRFSAERPKGSFSTLEIQRTEQGDSAMYLCASSKDREDEQFFGPGTRLTVL.